This T cell receptor beta chain was retrieved from a study of spatial heterogeneity in lung cancer. About the research overall: Sequence detection consistently recorded a greater number of beta-chain than alpha-chain sequences.

General study points: Ubiquitous expanded tumor TCRs were seen in blood more at resection than at follow-up.

The study tagged each TCR cDNA molecule with a unique molecular identifier. TCRdb reprocessed the 5' RACE reads via MiXCR and lists one record per CDR3 protein. The sample holds some 20,000 distinct CDR3 sequences, under 4% seen once. This clonotype was detected ten times or more. As yet, its antigen is unknown. CDR1 and CDR2 (germline): SEHNR, FQNEAQ (reference sequence). The CDR3 loop spans 15 amino acids. V was clipped by 5 bases and J by 9 bases, with 17 bases between them. Described time point: sample taken at primary tumor resection. Tumor, nontumor lung or frozen PBMC supplied whole RNA that was sequenced unsorted. Samples were donated by 72 untreated early-stage non-small cell lung cancer patients.

This clonotype originated in a female donor with early-stage non-small cell lung cancer. The J gene is TRBJ1-6, the V gene TRBV7-9; tentatively, D is TRBD1 (5 bases). The sample in question was PBMCs, obtained at surgery. In DNA, the CDR3 is TGTGCCAGCAGCCGACAAGGCAGGGCGGGTTCACCCCTCCACTTT. Protein: CASSRQGRAGSPLHF.